This entry is about one T cell receptor beta chain. This sample is drawn from a study of cytomegalovirus exposure and HLA in healthy donors. Researchers ran the PCR with 60 Vbeta and 13 Jbeta primers. Assay used: immunoSEQ multiplex PCR; TCRdb lists only in-frame clones, some missing. The table has some 40,000 clones, around 69% seen once; the top ten hold approximately 6%. The CDR3 has 13 amino acids. Germline V lookup: CDR1 MNHNS, CDR2 SASEGT. V lost 8 bases to trimming and J lost 12 bases, with 23 bases between them. V and J are TRBV6-1 and TRBJ2-7; perhaps TRBD2 as D (7 bases). The material sequenced was PBMCs. The TCR sequence derives from a young man in good health and CMV-seronegative. The CDR3 sequence: CASSPGGYYESYF. The CDR3, as DNA: TGTGCCAGCTCACCGGGGGGCTACTACGAGTCGTACTTC.